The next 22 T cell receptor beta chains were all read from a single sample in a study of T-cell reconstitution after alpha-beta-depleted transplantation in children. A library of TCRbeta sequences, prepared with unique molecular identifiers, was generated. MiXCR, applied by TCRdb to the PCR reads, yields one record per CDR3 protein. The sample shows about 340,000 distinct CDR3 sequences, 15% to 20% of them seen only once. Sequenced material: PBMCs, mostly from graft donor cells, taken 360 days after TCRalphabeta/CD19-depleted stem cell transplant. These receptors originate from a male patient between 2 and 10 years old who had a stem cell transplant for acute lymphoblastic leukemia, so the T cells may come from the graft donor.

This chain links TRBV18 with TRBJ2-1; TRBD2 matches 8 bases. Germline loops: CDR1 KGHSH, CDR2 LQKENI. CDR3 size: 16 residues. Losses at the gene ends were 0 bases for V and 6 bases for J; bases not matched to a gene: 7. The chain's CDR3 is CASSPPSLAGVNEQFF. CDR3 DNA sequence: TGTGCCAGCTCACCACCTTCCCTAGCGGGCGTCAATGAGCAGTTCTTC. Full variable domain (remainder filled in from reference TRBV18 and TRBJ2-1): NAGVMQNPRHLVRRRGQEARLRCSPMKGHSHVYWYRQLPEEGLKFMVYLQKENIIDESGMPKERFSAEFPKEGPSILRIQQVVRGDSAAYFCASSPPSLAGVNEQFFGPGTRLTVL.

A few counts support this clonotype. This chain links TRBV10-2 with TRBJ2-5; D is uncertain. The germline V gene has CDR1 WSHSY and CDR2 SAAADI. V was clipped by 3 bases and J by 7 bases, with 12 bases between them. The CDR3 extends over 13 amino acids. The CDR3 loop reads CASSDRHPGTQYF. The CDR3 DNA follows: TGCGCCAGCAGTGACCGGCATCCAGGGACCCAGTACTTC.

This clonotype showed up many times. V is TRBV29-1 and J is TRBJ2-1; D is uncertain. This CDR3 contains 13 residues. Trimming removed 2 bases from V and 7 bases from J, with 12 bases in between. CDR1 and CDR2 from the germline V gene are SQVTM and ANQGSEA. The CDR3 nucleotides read TGCAGCGTTGAATGGTACAGAGATAATGAGCAGTTCTTC. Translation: CSVEWYRDNEQFF.

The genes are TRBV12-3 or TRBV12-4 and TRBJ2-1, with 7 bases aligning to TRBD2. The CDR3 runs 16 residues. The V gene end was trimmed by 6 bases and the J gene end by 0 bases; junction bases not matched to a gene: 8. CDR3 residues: CASRLTSPSSYNEQFF. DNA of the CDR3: TGTGCCAGCAGGTTGACTAGCCCCAGCTCCTACAATGAGCAGTTCTTC.

The CDR3 DNA follows: TGTGCCAGCAGTTTTGCTCAAGGGGGGCAAGAGACCCAGTACTTC. It yields the protein CASSFAQGGQETQYF. The chain has TRBV12-3 or TRBV12-4 and TRBJ2-5; tentatively, D is TRBD1 or TRBD2 (6 bases each). Trimming took off 3 bases at V and 2 bases at J, with 13 bases between the two ends. The CDR3 extends over 15 amino acids.

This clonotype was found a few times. CDR3 sequence: CSAILNTEAFF. Written as DNA, the CDR3 is TGCAGTGCTATTCTGAACACTGAAGCTTTCTTT. The chain employs TRBV20-1 and TRBJ1-1; D ambiguous. The V end lost 4 bases, the J end lost 0 bases, and 3 bases lay between the germline ends. Germline CDR1 and CDR2: DFQATT and SNEGSKA (reference sequence). CDR3 length: 11 amino acids.

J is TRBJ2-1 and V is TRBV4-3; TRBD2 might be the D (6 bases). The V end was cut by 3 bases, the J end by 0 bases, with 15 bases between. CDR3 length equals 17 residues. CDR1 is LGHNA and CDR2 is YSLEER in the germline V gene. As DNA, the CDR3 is TGCGCCAGCAGCCACAGACTAGACCGGCACTCCTACAATGAGCAGTTCTTC. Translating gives CASSHRLDRHSYNEQFF.

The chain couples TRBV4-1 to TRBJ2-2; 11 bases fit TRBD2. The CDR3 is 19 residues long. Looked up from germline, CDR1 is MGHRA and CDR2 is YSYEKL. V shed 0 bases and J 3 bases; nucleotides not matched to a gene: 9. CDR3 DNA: TGCGCCAGCAGCCAAGACGGACCGGGACTAGCGGTTGACACCGGGGAGCTGTTTTTT. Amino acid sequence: CASSQDGPGLAVDTGELFF.

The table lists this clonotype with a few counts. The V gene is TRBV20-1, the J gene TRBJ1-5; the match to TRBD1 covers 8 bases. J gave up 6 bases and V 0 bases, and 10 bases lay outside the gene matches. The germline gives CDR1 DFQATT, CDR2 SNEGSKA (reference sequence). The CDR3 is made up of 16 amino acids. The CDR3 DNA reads TGCAGTGCTAGAGATCCCCCAGGGGGCGCAGGTCAGCCCCAGCATTTT. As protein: CSARDPPGGAGQPQHF.

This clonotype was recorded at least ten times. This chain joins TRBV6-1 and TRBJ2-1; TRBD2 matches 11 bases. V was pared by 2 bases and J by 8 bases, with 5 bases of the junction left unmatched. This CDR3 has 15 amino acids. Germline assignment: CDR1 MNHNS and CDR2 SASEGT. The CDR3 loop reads CASSELSGRVDEQFF. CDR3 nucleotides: TGTGCCAGCAGTGAACTTAGCGGGAGGGTGGATGAGCAGTTCTTC.

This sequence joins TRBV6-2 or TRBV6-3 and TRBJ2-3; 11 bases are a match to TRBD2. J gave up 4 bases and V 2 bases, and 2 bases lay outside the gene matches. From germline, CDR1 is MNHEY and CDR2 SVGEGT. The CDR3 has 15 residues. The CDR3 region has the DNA TGTGCCAGCAGTTACGTTAGCGGGAGGGCAGATACGCAGTATTTT. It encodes CASSYVSGRADTQYF.

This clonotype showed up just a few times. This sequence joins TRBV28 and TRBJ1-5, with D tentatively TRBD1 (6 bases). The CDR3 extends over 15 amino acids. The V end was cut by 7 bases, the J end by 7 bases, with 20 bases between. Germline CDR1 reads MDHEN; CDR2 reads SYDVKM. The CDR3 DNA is TGTGCCAGCAATTCCCCGACAGGAAGCGGGCAGCCCCAGCATTTT. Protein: CASNSPTGSGQPQHF. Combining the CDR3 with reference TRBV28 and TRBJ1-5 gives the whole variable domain DVKVTQSSRYLVKRTGEKVFLECVQDMDHENMFWYRQDPGLGLRLIYFSYDVKMKEKGDIPEGYSVSREKKERFSLILESASTNQTSMYLCASNSPTGSGQPQHFGDGTRLSIL.

DNA for the CDR3: TGTGCCAGCAGCTTCCCGGGACTAGCGGGCACAGATACGCAGTATTTT. The encoded protein is CASSFPGLAGTDTQYF. This chain connects TRBV7-9 to TRBJ2-3; 11 nucleotides line up with TRBD2. The CDR3 is 16 amino acids. The junction had 3 bases not matched to a gene; V was cut back by 3 bases and J by 1 base. Germline CDR1 SEHNR, CDR2 FQNEAQ (reference sequence).

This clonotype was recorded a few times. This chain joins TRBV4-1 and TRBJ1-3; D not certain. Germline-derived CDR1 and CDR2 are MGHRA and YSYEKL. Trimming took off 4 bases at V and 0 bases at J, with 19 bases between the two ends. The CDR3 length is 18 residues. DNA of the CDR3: TGCGCCAGCAGCCGGGAGAAAGGGTCCTTTACCTCTGGAAACACCATATATTTT. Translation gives CASSREKGSFTSGNTIYF.

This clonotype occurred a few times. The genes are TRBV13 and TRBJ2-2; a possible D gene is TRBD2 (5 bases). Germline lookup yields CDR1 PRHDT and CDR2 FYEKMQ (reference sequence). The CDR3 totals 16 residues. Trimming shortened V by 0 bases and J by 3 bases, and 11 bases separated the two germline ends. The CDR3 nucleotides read TGTGCCAGCAGCTTAGGGGACTTCTTATACACCGGGGAGCTGTTTTTT. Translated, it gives CASSLGDFLYTGELFF. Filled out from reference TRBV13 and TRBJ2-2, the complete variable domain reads AAGVIQSPRHLIKEKRETATLKCYPIPRHDTVYWYQQGPGQDPQFLISFYEKMQSDKGSIPDRFSAQQFSDYHSELNMSSLELGDSALYFCASSLGDFLYTGELFFGEGSRLTVL.

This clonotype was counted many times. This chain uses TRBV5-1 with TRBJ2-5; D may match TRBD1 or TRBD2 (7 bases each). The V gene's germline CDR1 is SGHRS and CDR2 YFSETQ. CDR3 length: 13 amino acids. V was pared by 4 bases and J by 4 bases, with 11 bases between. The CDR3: CASSQGGRETQYF. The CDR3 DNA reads TGCGCCAGCAGCCAGGGGGGGAGAGAGACCCAGTACTTC.

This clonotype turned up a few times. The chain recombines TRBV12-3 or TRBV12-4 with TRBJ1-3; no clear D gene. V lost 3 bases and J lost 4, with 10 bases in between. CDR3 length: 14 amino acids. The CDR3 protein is CASSLRAYGNTIYF. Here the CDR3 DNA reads TGTGCCAGCAGTTTGAGGGCGTACGGAAACACCATATATTTT.

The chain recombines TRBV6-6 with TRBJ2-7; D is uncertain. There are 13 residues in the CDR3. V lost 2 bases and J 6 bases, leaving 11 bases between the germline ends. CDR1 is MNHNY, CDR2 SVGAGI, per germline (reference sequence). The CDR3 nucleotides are TGTGCCAGCAGTTACCCCCTTAAGGGCGAGCAGTACTTC. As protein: CASSYPLKGEQYF.

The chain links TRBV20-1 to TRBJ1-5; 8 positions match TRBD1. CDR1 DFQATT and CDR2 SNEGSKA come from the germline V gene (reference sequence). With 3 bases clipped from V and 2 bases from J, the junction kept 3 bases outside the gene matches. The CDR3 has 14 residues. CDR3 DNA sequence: TGCAGTGCTAGTCTGGACAGGGGCAATCAGCCCCAGCATTTT. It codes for CSASLDRGNQPQHF.

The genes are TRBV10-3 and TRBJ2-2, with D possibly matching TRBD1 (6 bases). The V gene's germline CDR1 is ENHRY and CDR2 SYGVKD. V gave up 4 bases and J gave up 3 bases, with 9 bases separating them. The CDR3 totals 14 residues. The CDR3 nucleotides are TGTGCCATCAGTGTAGAGGGGGACACCGGGGAGCTGTTTTTT. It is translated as CAISVEGDTGELFF.

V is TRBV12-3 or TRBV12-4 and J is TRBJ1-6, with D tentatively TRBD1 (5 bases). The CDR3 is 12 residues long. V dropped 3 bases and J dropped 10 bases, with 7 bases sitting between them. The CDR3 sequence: CASSFRGSPLHF. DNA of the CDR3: TGTGCCAGCAGTTTTAGGGGATCACCCCTCCACTTT.

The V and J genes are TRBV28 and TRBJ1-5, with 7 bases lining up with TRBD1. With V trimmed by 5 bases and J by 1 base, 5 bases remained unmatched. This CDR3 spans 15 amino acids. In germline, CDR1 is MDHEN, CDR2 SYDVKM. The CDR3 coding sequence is TGTGCCAGCAGTAAGACAGGGCCGAGCAATCAGCCCCAGCATTTT. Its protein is CASSKTGPSNQPQHF.